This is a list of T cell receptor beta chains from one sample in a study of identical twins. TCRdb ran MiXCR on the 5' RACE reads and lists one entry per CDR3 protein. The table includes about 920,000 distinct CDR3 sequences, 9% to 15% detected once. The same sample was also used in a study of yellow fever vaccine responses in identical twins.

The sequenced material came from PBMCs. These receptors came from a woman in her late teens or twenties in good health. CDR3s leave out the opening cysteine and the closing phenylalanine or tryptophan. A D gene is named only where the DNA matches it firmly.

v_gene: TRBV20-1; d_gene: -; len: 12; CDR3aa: SARAGPPAGEQY
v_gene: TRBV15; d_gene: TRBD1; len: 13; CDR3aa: ATSRSGTAGYGYT
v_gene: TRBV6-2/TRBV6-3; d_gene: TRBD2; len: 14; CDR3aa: ASTNARGDHTDTQY
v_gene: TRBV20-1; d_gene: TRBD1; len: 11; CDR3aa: SALTHRGEKLF
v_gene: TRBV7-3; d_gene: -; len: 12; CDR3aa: ASSSGVETGELF
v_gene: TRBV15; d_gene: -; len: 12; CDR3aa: ATSPRAIQGSAF
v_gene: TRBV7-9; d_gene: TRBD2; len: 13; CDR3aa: ASSLTSGGSETQY
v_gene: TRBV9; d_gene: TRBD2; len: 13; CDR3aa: ASSLRLAGADTQY
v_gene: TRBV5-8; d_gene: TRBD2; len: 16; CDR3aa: ASSSSLSGGPSYNEQF
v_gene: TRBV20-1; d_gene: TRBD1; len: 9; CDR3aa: SADKGQEVF
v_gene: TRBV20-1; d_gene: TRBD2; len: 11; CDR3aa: SASSGGTDTQY
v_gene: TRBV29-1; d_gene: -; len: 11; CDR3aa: SVGPLAKNIQY
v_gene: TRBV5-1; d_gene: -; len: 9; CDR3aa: ASREDTEAF
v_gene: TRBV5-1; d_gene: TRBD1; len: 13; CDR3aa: ASSSSDRATGELF
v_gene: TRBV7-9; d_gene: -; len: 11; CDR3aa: ASSLGVTGSYT
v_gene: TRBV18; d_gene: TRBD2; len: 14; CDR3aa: ASSPDWTSGAETQY
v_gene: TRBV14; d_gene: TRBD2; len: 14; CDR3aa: ASSPTRGRGTDTQY
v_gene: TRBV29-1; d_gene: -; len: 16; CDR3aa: SVEAWGGPGSSNTEAF
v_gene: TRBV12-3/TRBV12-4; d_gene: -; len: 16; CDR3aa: ASSPLGMRGGWDEKVF
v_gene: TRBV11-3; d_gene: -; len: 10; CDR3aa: ASSPPLGGAF
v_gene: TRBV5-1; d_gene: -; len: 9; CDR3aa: ASSSANEQY
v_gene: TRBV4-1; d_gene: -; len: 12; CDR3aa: ASSQDAQGNEQY
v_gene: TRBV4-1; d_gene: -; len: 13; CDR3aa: ASSPRDQGWNEQF
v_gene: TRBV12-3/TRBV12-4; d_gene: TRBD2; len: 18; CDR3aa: ASSLRSGGWGGRRSGELF
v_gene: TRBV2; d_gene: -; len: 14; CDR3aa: ASSPRGRVFNEKLF
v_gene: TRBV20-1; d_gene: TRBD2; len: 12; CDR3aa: SARDVTSAREQY
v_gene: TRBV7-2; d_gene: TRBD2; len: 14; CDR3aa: ASTSPRGASTDTQY
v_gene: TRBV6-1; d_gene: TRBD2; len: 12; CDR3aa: ASSQTLAGGGQY
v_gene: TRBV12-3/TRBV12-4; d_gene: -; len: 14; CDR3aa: ASTLSTLLNTGELF
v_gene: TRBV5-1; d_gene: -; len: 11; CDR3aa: ASSPDGDGKLF
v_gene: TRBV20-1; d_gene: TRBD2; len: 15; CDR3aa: SASEASGGAGYNEQF
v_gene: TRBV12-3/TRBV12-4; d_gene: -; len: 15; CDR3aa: ASSLVVLGASRDTQY
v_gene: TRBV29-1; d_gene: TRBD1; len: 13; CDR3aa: SVGFPGQGAVLAF
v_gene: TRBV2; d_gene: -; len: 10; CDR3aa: ASSGAGREQY
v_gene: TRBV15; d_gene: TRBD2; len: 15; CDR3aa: ATSRGQYRTSNNEQF
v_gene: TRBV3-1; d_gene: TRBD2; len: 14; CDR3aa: ASSQDGLAGNNEQF
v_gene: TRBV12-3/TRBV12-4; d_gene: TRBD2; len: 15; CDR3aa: ASSLAWPGGEAYEQY
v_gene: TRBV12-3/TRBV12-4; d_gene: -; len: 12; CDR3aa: ASSLDRTTYEQY
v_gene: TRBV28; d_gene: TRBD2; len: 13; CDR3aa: ASSFSGGPLETQY
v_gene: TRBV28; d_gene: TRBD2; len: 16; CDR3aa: ASSTDGRTSGVVDTQY